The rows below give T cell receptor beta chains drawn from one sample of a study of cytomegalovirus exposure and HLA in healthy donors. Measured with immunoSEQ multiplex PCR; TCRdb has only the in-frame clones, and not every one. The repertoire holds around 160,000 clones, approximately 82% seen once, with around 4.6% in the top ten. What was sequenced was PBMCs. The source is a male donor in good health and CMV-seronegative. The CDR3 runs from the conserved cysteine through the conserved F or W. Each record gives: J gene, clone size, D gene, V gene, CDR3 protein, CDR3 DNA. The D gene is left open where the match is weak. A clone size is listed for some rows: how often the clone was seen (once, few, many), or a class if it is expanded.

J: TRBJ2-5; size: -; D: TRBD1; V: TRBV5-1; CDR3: CASSPGRDRLQETQYF; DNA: TGCGCCAGCAGCCCCGGCCGGGACAGACTTCAAGAGACCCAGTACTTC
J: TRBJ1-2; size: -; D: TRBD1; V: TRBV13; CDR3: CASSDRTGGNYGYTF; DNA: TGTGCCAGCAGCGACCGGACAGGGGGGAACTATGGCTACACCTTC
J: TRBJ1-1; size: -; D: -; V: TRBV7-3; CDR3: CASSSHMNTEAFF; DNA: TGTGCCAGCAGCTCACACATGAACACTGAAGCTTTCTTT
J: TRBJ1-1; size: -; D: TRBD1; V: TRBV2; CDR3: CASSTPGTGDTEAFF; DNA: TGTGCCAGCAGTACTCCCGGGACAGGGGACACTGAAGCTTTCTTT
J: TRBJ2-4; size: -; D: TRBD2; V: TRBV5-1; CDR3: CASSPGTSGGKNIQYF; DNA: TGCGCCAGCAGCCCTGGGACTAGCGGGGGGAAAAACATTCAGTACTTC
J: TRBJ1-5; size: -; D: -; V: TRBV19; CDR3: CASSGAGLQPQHF; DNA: TGTGCCAGTAGTGGGGCAGGGCTGCAGCCCCAGCATTTT
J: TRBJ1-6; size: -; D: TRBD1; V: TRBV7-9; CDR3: CASSSQGNRVGSPLHF; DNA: TGTGCCAGCAGCTCACAGGGGAATAGAGTGGGATCACCCCTCCACTTT
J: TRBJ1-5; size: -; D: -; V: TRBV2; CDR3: CASSAGHLNRPQHF; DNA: TGTGCCAGCAGTGCTGGGCACTTGAATCGGCCCCAGCATTTT
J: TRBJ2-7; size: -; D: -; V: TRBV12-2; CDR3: CASRLEDGTSGYEQYF; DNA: TGTGCAAGTCGCTTAGAGGACGGGACTAGCGGTTACGAGCAGTACTTC
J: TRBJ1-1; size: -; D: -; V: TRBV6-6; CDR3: CASSNFGSTEAFF; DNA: TGTGCCAGCAGTAATTTCGGGTCTACTGAAGCTTTCTTT
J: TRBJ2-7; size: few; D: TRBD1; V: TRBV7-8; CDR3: CASSYQGAAYEQYF; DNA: TGTGCCAGCAGCTACCAGGGGGCGGCCTACGAGCAGTACTTC
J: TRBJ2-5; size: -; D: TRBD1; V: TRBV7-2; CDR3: CASSKGQGAFETQYF; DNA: TGTGCCAGCAGCAAGGGACAGGGGGCGTTTGAGACCCAGTACTTC
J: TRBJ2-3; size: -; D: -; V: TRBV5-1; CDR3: CASSLGADPSTDTQYF; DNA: TGCGCCAGCAGCTTGGGGGCAGACCCCAGCACAGATACGCAGTATTTT
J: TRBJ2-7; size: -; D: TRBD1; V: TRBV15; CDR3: CATSSQTGEGYEQYF; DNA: TGTGCCACCAGCTCCCAGACAGGGGAAGGCTACGAGCAGTACTTC
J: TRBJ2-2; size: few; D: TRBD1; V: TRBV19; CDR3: CASSVLHRGDTGELFF; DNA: TGTGCCAGTAGTGTCCTACACAGGGGCGACACCGGGGAGCTGTTTTTT
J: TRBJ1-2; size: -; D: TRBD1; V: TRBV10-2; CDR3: CASSESRTGEKYGYTF; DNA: TGCGCCAGCAGTGAGTCGAGGACAGGGGAAAAATATGGCTACACCTTC
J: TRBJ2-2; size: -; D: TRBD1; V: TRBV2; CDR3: CASSEDRGGPGELFF; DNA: TGTGCCAGCAGTGAGGACAGGGGGGGGCCCGGGGAGCTGTTTTTT
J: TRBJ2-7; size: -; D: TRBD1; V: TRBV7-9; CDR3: CASSYGGTGSPAEQYF; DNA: TGTGCCAGCAGTTACGGTGGGACAGGGTCCCCCGCCGAGCAGTACTTC
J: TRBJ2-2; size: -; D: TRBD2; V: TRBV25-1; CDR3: CASSRTSGDFGELFF; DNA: TGTGCCAGCAGCCGGACTAGCGGGGACTTTGGGGAGCTGTTTTTT
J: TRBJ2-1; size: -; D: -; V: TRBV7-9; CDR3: CASSLALGSGEQFF; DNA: TGTGCCAGCAGCTTAGCGCTTGGTAGCGGAGAGCAGTTCTTC
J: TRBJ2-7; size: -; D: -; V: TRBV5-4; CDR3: CASSSGTHEQYF; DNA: TGTGCCAGCAGCTCTGGGACTCACGAGCAGTACTTC
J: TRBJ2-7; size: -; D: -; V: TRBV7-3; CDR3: CASSFKGLPGHEQYF; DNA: TGTGCCAGCAGCTTCAAAGGACTACCGGGCCACGAGCAGTACTTC